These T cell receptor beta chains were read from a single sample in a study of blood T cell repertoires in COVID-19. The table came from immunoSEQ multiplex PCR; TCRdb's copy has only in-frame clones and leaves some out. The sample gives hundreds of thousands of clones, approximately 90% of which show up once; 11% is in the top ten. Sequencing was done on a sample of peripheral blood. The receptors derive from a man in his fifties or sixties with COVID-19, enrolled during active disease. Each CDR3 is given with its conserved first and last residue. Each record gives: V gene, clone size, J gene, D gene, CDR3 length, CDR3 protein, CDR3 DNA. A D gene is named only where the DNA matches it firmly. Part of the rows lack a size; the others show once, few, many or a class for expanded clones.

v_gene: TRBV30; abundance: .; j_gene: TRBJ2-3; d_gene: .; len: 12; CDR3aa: CAWSVVAGTQYF; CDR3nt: TGTGCCTGGAGTGTGGTGGCGGGAACGCAGTATTTT
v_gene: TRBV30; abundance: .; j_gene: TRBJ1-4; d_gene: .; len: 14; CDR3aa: CAWTQAPTNEKLFF; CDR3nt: TGTGCCTGGACTCAGGCGCCAACTAATGAAAAACTGTTTTTT
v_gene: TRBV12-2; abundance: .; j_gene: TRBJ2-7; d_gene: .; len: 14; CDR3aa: CASRPINGSYEQYF; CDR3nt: TGTGCAAGTCGGCCGATCAATGGGAGCTACGAGCAGTACTTC
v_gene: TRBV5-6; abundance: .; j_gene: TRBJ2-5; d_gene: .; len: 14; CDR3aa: CASSAGQPRETQYF; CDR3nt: TGTGCCAGCAGCGCGGGACAGCCTAGGGAGACCCAGTACTTC
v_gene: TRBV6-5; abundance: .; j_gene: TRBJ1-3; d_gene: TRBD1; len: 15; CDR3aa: CASSLGGQGVNTIYF; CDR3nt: TGTGCCAGCAGTTTGGGAGGACAGGGGGTCAACACCATATATTTT
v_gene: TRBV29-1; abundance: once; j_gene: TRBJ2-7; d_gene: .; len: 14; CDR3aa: CSVVLADSSYEQYF; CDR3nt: TGCAGCGTTGTATTAGCGGATAGCTCCTACGAGCAGTACTTC
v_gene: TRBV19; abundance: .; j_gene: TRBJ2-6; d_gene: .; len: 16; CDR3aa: CASSQGHHSGANVLTF; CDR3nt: TGTGCCAGTAGTCAGGGACACCACTCTGGGGCCAACGTCCTGACTTTC
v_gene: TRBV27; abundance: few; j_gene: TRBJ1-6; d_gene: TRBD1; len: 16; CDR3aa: CASSLGQGAFNSPLHF; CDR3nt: TGTGCCAGCAGTTTGGGACAGGGGGCGTTTAATTCACCCCTCCACTTT
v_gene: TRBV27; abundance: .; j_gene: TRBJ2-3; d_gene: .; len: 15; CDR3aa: CASRSEGQNTDTQYF; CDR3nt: TGTGCCAGCAGAAGTGAAGGACAGAACACAGATACGCAGTATTTT
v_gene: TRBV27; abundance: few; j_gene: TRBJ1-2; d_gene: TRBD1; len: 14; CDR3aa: CASRPTGGGYGYTF; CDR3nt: TGTGCCAGCAGGCCGACAGGGGGAGGCTATGGCTACACCTTC
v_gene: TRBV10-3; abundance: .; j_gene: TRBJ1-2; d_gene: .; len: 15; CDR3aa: CAISVMAASNYGYTF; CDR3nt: TGTGCCATCAGTGTGATGGCGGCAAGTAACTATGGCTACACCTTC
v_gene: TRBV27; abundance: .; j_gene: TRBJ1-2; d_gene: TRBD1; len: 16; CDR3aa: CASSLTGGSDNYGYTF; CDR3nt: TGTGCCAGCAGCCTTACAGGGGGTTCGGATAACTATGGCTACACCTTC
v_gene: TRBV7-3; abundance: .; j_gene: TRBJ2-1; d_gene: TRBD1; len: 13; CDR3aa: CASSSQGANEQFF; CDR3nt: TGTGCCAGCAGCTCACAGGGGGCCAATGAGCAGTTCTTC
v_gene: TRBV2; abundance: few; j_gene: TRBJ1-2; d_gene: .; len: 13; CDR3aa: CASRTDSLYGYTF; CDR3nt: TGTGCCAGCAGAACCGACAGCCTCTATGGCTACACCTTC
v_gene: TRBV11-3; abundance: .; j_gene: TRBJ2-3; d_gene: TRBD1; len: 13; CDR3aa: CASSITGADTQYF; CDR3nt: TGTGCCAGCAGCATTACAGGGGCAGATACGCAGTATTTT
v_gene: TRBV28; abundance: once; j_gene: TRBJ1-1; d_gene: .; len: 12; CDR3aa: CASSVMNTEAFF; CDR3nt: TGTGCCAGCAGTGTAATGAACACTGAAGCTTTCTTT
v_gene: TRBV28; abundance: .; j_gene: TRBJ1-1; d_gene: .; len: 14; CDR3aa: CASSPGRWATEAFF; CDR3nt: TGTGCCAGCAGTCCTGGCCGGTGGGCCACTGAAGCTTTCTTT
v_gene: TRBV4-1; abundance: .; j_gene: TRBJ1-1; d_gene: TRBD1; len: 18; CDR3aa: CASSQTSLDRVRGTEAFF; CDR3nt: TGCGCCAGCAGCCAAACCTCACTGGACAGGGTCCGGGGCACTGAAGCTTTCTTT
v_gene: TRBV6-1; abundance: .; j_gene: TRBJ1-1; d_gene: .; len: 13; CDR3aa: CASSDVTATIAFF; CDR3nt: TGTGCCAGCAGTGACGTGACAGCCACAATAGCTTTCTTT
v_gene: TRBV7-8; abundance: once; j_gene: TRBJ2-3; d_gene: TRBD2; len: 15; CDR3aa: CASSRGDLGADTQYF; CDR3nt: TGTGCCAGCAGCCGGGGGGACTTAGGCGCAGATACGCAGTATTTT